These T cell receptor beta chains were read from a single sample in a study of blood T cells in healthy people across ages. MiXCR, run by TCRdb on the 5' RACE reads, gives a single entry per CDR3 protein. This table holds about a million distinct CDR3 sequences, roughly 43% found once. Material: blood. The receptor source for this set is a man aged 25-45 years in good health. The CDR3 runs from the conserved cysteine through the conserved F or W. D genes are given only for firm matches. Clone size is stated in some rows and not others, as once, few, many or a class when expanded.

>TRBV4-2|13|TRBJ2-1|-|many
TGTGCCAGCAGCCAAGAGTCCTACAATGAGCAGTTCTTC
CASSQESYNEQFF
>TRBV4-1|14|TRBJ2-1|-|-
TGCGCCAGCAGCCGAGACTTTGCCGGGAATGAGCAGTTCTTC
CASSRDFAGNEQFF
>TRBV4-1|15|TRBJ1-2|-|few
TGCGCCAGCAGCCCCACGGGGAGGGATTCTTATGGCTACACCTTC
CASSPTGRDSYGYTF
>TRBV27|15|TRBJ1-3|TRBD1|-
TGTGCCAGCAGTTTACAGGGGGCTGCCGGAAACACCATATATTTT
CASSLQGAAGNTIYF
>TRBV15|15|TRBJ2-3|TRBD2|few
TGTGCCACCAGCAGACCAGCCGCGGGGGCAGATACGCAGTATTTT
CATSRPAAGADTQYF
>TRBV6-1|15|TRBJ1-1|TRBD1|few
TGTGCCAGCCCTCCCTGGGACAGGGTGAACACTGAAGCTTTCTTT
CASPPWDRVNTEAFF
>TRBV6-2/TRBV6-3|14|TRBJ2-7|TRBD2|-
TGTGCCAGCAGAGGGACTAGCGGACCCTACGAGCAGTACTTC
CASRGTSGPYEQYF
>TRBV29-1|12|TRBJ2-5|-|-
TGCAGCGCCGAAACAGGTGAAGAGACCCAGTACTTC
CSAETGEETQYF
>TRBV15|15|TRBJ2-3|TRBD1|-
TGTGCCGCCAGCTTCCGACAGGGGAGCACAGATACGCAGTATTTT
CAASFRQGSTDTQYF
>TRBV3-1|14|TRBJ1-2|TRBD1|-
TGTGCCAGCAGCCAAGGGTTCAGGGGGTATGGCTACACCTTC
CASSQGFRGYGYTF
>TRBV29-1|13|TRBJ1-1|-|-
TGCAGCGCCCCTGACCCGAGGGACACTGAAGCTTTCTTT
CSAPDPRDTEAFF
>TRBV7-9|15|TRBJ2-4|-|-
TGTGCCAGCAGCAACGGGATTTTAGCCAAAAACATTCAGTACTTC
CASSNGILAKNIQYF
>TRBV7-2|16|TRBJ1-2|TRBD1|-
TGTGCCCGCAGCTTCACCGGGACAGGGGCCCTCTATGGCTACACCTTC
CARSFTGTGALYGYTF
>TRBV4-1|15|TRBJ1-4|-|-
TGCGCCAGCAGCCAAGCCCTGCAAGCGGTTGAAAAACTGTTTTTT
CASSQALQAVEKLFF
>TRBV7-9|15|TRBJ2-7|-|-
TGTGCCAGCAGCTTAGGACAGCAGAAATACAATGAGCAGTACTTC
CASSLGQQKYNEQYF
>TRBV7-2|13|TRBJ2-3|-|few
TGTGCCAGCAGACCTGATGGAAGGAATACGCAGTATTTT
CASRPDGRNTQYF
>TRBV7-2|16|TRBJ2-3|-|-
TGTGCCAGCAGCTTTATGGGGCGGGGTAGCACAGAGACGCAGTATTTT
CASSFMGRGSTETQYF
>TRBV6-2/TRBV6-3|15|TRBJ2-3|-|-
TGTGCCAGCAGTTACTCGAAACCTAGCACAGATACGCAGTATTTT
CASSYSKPSTDTQYF
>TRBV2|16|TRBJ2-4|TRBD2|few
TGTGCCAGCAGGGGACTAGCGGGTGTAGCCAAAAACATTCAGTACTTC
CASRGLAGVAKNIQYF
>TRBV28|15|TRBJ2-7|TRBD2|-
TGTGCCAGCAGTTTTACGGGAGGGACTTACAATGAGCAGTACTTC
CASSFTGGTYNEQYF
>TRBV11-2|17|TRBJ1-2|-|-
TGTGCCAGCAGCTTTAACGACGGCCTAAGGGCTAACTATGGCTACACCTTC
CASSFNDGLRANYGYTF
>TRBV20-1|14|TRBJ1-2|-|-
TGCAGTGCTAGCTCCGGGGCTCAGTACTATGGCTACACCTTC
CSASSGAQYYGYTF
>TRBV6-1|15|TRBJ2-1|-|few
TGTGCCAGCAGTGCGATCAGGGACTCCTACAATGAGCAGTTCTTC
CASSAIRDSYNEQFF
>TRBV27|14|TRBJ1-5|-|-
TGTGCCAGCAGTGTTAGCGGAAGCAATCAGCCCCAGCATTTT
CASSVSGSNQPQHF
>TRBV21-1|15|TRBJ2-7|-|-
TGTGCCAGCAGCAGCAGCCCACCCTATTCCTACGAGCAGTACTTC
CASSSSPPYSYEQYF
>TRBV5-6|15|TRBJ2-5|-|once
TGTGCCAGCAGCTTGTGGGGGGTTCACCAAGAGACCCAGTACTTC
CASSLWGVHQETQYF
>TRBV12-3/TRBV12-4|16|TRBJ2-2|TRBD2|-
TGTGCCAGCAGTTCCGGGGAGGGGTCGTACACCGGGGAGCTGTTTTTT
CASSSGEGSYTGELFF
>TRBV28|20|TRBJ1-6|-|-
TGTGCCAGCAGTACGCCACTTCGGGGTGCGTCCAAACCCTATAATTCACCCCTCCACTTT
CASSTPLRGASKPYNSPLHF
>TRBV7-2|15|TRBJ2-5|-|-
TGTGCCAGCAGCTTAGCCGCGAGGGTTAAAGAGACCCAGTACTTC
CASSLAARVKETQYF
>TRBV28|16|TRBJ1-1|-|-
TGTGCCAGCAGCGCCGTACAGGGCCAGGGGAACACTGAAGCTTTCTTT
CASSAVQGQGNTEAFF
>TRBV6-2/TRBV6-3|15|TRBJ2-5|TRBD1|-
TGTGCCAGCAGTTACCGGGACAGGGGGCTAGAGACCCGGTACTTC
CASSYRDRGLETRYF
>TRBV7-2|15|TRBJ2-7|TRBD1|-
TGTGCCAGCAGCCTCATAACAGGGGGTCCCTACGAGCAGTACTTC
CASSLITGGPYEQYF